This T cell receptor (beta chain) is from a study of T cells in Graves' hyperthyroidism and ophthalmopathy. For the study at large: Before treatment of any kind, peripheral blood was taken at initial diagnosis.

V lost 4 bases and J 8 bases, leaving 15 bases between the germline ends. CDR1 is SGHDT and CDR2 is YYEEEE in the germline V gene. The CDR3 is 14 residues long. Exclusion of patients followed from uncontrolled infection, other autoimmune disease, pregnancy or lactation. Amplification of TCR beta CDR3 regions was performed using RNA transcripts as template. HTBI primers were employed in a first-round RT-PCR of the TCR CDR3. Using its own MiXCR run on the multiplex PCR reads, TCRdb lists one record per CDR3 protein. This table holds around 500,000 distinct CDR3 sequences, about 15% found once. This chain links TRBV5-6 with TRBJ1-4, with D hard to call. Specimen: blood. The clonotype was recovered from a young woman with Graves' ophthalmopathy. In DNA form, the CDR3 reads TGTGCCAGCAGCCCCCTCGTAGGACTGGAAAAACTGTTTTTT. Translated, it gives CASSPLVGLEKLFF.